What follows are 19 T cell receptor beta chains derived from one specimen sequenced in a study of blood T cells in healthy people across ages. It was with a sample-barcoded 5' primer and a J-beta primer mix that a second PCR of roughly 7 to 12 cycles was run. MiXCR, run by TCRdb on the 5' RACE reads, gives a single entry per CDR3 protein. The sample holds about 1.4 million distinct CDR3 sequences, roughly 64% seen once. The source material was blood. These TCRs come from a man between 18 and 29 years old in good health.

The gene calls are TRBV6-5 and TRBJ1-1; TRBD1 is a possible D gene (6 bases). The CDR3 length is 14 residues. The ends were cut back, 7 bases at V and 0 bases at J, with 12 bases in the middle. CDR1 MNHEY and CDR2 SVGAGI come from the germline V gene. The CDR3 is CASIQDRLNTEAFF. For the CDR3, the DNA is TGTGCCAGCATACAGGACAGATTGAACACTGAAGCTTTCTTT.

The chain links TRBV5-6 to TRBJ2-4, with no clear D. With the DNA end fitting TRBJ2-7 better, the J assignment may be wrong. This CDR3 contains 12 residues. CDR1 is SGHDT and CDR2 is YYEEEE in the germline V gene. CDR3 DNA sequence: TGTGCCAGCAGCTTGGGGCGCGTCGAGCAGTACTTC. Amino acids: CASSLGRVEQYF.

V usage is TRBV29-1 and J usage is TRBJ1-3, with D perhaps matching TRBD1 (6 bases). The germline gives CDR1 SQVTM, CDR2 ANQGSEA. Deletions cut 7 bases from V and 7 bases from J, with 17 bases between. The CDR3 extends over 13 amino acids. The CDR3 sequence is CSAENREANTIYF. In DNA form, the CDR3 reads TGCAGCGCGGAAAACAGGGAAGCGAACACCATATATTTT.

This chain uses TRBV12-3 or TRBV12-4 with TRBJ2-6, with no clear D. V lost 7 bases and J lost 9, with 16 bases in between. This CDR3 spans 14 amino acids. This CDR3 is CASNHQSLLNVLTF. CDR3 nucleotide sequence: TGTGCCAGCAATCACCAGTCACTTCTCAACGTCCTGACTTTC.

The chain employs TRBV9 and TRBJ1-3, with D hard to call. V lost 4 bases, J lost 0 bases, and 14 bases lay in between. Per germline, CDR1 SGDLS and CDR2 YYNGEE. This CDR3 comprises 16 residues. DNA for the CDR3: TGTGCCAGCAGCATGGGAACAAGTGACTCTGGAAACACCATATATTTT. Its protein product is CASSMGTSDSGNTIYF.

This clonotype was seen a few times. The rearrangement joins TRBV24-1 to TRBJ2-7; the match to TRBD2 covers 8 bases. CDR3 size: 14 residues. In germline, CDR1 is KGHDR, CDR2 SFDVKD. V lost 3 bases to trimming and J lost 4 bases; unmatched junction nucleotides: 4. CDR3: CATSDPGLGYEQYF. The CDR3, as DNA: TGTGCCACCAGTGATCCGGGACTAGGGTACGAGCAGTACTTC.

J is TRBJ2-3 and V is TRBV5-1, with a weak D call TRBD1 (6 bases). Germline V gene lookup returns CDR1 SGHRS and CDR2 YFSETQ. The CDR3 loop spans 15 amino acids. Trimming stripped 6 bases from V and 0 bases from J, with 14 bases between. This chain's CDR3 is CASTVQGFSTDTQYF. The CDR3 coding sequence is TGCGCCAGCACCGTACAGGGCTTTAGCACAGATACGCAGTATTTT.

J is TRBJ2-1 and V is TRBV12-3 or TRBV12-4; TRBD1 might be the D (6 bases). The ends were cut back, 6 bases at V and 4 bases at J, with 19 bases in the middle. There are 16 residues in the CDR3. Here the CDR3 DNA reads TGTGCCAGCAGCTCACCCGGCCAGACAGGTTACAATGAGCAGTTCTTC. Translation: CASSSPGQTGYNEQFF.

The chain combines TRBV14 with TRBJ2-7; maybe TRBD2 (5 bases). CDR3 length equals 15 residues. The V end lost 1 base, the J end lost 0 bases, and 10 bases lay between the germline ends. CDR1 is SGHDN and CDR2 is FVKESK in the germline V gene. The CDR3, as DNA: TGTGCCAGCAGCCAAGTAGGGAGCGCCTCCTACGAGCAGTACTTC. Its translation is CASSQVGSASYEQYF.

The J gene is TRBJ1-2, the V gene TRBV27; 10 bases map to TRBD1. Per germline, CDR1 MNHEY and CDR2 SMNVEV (reference sequence). The V gene end was trimmed by 5 bases and the J gene end by 4 bases; junction bases not matched to a gene: 7. This CDR3 contains 15 residues. CDR3 region: CASSAPGQGIYGYTF. In DNA form, the CDR3 reads TGTGCCAGCAGTGCCCCGGGACAGGGGATCTATGGCTACACCTTC.

This sequence joins TRBV12-3 or TRBV12-4 and TRBJ2-3; TRBD1 might be the D (7 bases). The CDR3 totals 17 residues. V gave up 6 bases and J gave up 3 bases, with 22 bases separating them. The CDR3 spells CASSRVDRDFRTDTQYF. CDR3 sequence (DNA): TGTGCCAGCAGCCGTGTCGACAGGGACTTCAGGACAGATACGCAGTATTTT.

The table lists this clonotype with many counts. The chain is built from TRBV20-1 and TRBJ2-1; no firm D call. The germline V gene encodes CDR1 DFQATT and CDR2 SNEGSKA (reference sequence). V was shortened by 0 bases and J by 0 bases, with 15 bases between the two germline ends. The CDR3 runs 17 residues. This CDR3 reads CSARDPSSRSSYNEQFF. DNA of the CDR3: TGCAGTGCTAGAGATCCGTCCAGCCGATCCTCCTACAATGAGCAGTTCTTC.

The chain employs TRBV4-2 and TRBJ1-5, with D possibly TRBD1 on 5 matching bases. This CDR3 contains 13 residues. Germline V gives CDR1 LGHNA, CDR2 YNFKEQ. V shed 4 bases and J shed 8 bases, with 12 bases lying between them. The CDR3 region has the DNA TGTGCCAGCAGCCCCCAAAAAGGGGAGCCCCAGCATTTT. Its protein is CASSPQKGEPQHF.

The rearrangement uses TRBV4-1 and TRBJ2-5; TRBD2 matches at 15 bases. The J call may be incorrect, as the DNA end agrees better with TRBJ2-7. CDR1 and CDR2 (germline): MGHRA, YSYEKL. CDR3 length equals 15 residues. Here the CDR3 reads CASSQGTSGRYEQYF. The DNA for the CDR3 is TGCGCCAGCAGCCAGGGGACTAGCGGGAGGTACGAGCAGTACTTC.

The genes are TRBV25-1 and TRBJ1-2; D perhaps matches TRBD1 (6 bases). Germline lookup yields CDR1 MGHDK and CDR2 SYGVNS. The CDR3 is 13 residues long. With 4 bases removed from V and 8 bases from J, the gap between germline ends came to 14 bases. The CDR3 DNA sequence: TGTGCCAGCAGTGGGGGACAAGTTGTAGGCTACACCTTC. Translation: CASSGGQVVGYTF.

CDR3 nucleotides: TGTGCCAGCAGCCAAGATGGTTGGTATATAGGGGACTACGAGCAGTACTTC. This sequence encodes CASSQDGWYIGDYEQYF. The chain combines TRBV3-1 with TRBJ2-7, with D possibly TRBD1 on 5 matching bases. CDR3 length equals 17 residues. CDR1 is LGHDT, CDR2 YNNKEL, per germline (reference sequence). Trimming removed 0 bases from V and 3 bases from J, with 18 bases in between.

This chain joins TRBV6-5 and TRBJ2-4; 11 nucleotides align to TRBD2. Germline CDR1 reads MNHEY; CDR2 reads SVGAGI. CDR3 length: 14 amino acids. V lost 5 bases to trimming and J lost 13 bases; unmatched junction nucleotides: 10. For the CDR3, the DNA is TGTGCCAGCAGTGCTACTAGCGGGAGAGGCAAGCAGTACTTC. It is translated as CASSATSGRGKQYF.

This clonotype was picked up a small number of times. The rearrangement uses TRBV29-1 and TRBJ2-3; weak D call: TRBD2 (6 bases). The CDR3 sequence is 11 residues long. Germline lookup yields CDR1 SQVTM and CDR2 ANQGSEA. CDR3 DNA sequence: TGCAAGGCGGGATGGACAGATACGCAGTATTTT. This encodes CKAGWTDTQYF.

The chain recombines TRBV7-6 with TRBJ2-1, with D unclear. This CDR3 comprises 12 residues. Germline V gene data show CDR1 as SGHVS and CDR2 as FNYEAQ. V lost 8 bases to trimming and J lost 6 bases, with 11 bases between them. The CDR3 DNA sequence: TGTGCCAGCTCCGACGACTCCAATGAGCAGTTCTTC. Protein sequence: CASSDDSNEQFF. Variable domain in full (rest from reference TRBV7-6 and TRBJ2-1): GAGVSQSPRYKVTKRGQDVALRCDPISGHVSLYWYRQALGQGPEFLTYFNYEAQQDKSGLPNDRFSAERPEGSISTLTIQRTEQRDSAMYRCASSDDSNEQFFGPGTRLTVL.